This T cell receptor beta chain was recorded in a study of blood T cells in healthy people across ages. This clonotype occurred a few times. Its antigen is currently unknown. Findings and limits, study-wide: Diversity of TCR beta per million T cells declined in a roughly linear way with age.

Sample-barcoded 5' priming and a J-beta primer mix drove a second PCR of about 6 to 12 cycles. MiXCR, run by TCRdb on the 5' RACE reads, gives a single entry per CDR3 protein. Among 450,000 to 600,000 distinct CDR3 sequences listed, 25% to 35% were seen once. The same sample was also used in a study of T cells of mothers and their children. That investigation notes: Researchers put all of the extracted RNA into cDNA synthesis, using around 1.5 ug per 15 ul. Similar effects of thymic selection on TCR recombination output were recorded in related and unrelated pairs.

The specimen was blood. This receptor was obtained from a boy between 2 and 15 years old in good health.

CDR3 amino acids: CSAFQGGAASVYNEQFF. The CDR3, as DNA: TGCAGTGCTTTTCAGGGGGGGGCGGCTAGCGTTTACAATGAGCAGTTCTTC. The genes are TRBV20-1 and TRBJ2-5; either TRBD1 or TRBD2 may fit D (7 bases each). The end of the DNA aligns better with TRBJ2-1, so the J call may be wrong. This CDR3 spans 17 amino acids. Germline V gene lookup returns CDR1 DFQATT and CDR2 SNEGSKA (reference sequence).